Presented here are 24 T cell receptor beta chains from one specimen sequenced in a study of a mutant IDH1 vaccine in newly diagnosed glioma. The assay was immunoSEQ multiplex PCR, and TCRdb's table has in-frame clones only and misses some. The sample records over 80,000 clones, around nine tenths being singletons. The time point here: baseline, week 1 (first vaccination visit). The treatment was: pre-vaccination baseline after standard-of-care therapy. Sequencing was performed on PBMCs, taken from a glioma patient treated with radiotherapy, temozolomide or both. The receptors were sampled from a woman aged 50 to 60 with glioma.

The rearrangement joins TRBV7-6 to TRBJ2-3; 9 bases match TRBD2. There are 15 residues in the CDR3. Germline V gene lookup returns CDR1 SGHVS and CDR2 FNYEAQ. V dropped 2 bases and J dropped 2; count of bases not matched to a gene: 2. The CDR3 DNA follows: TGTGCCAGCAGCTTACTAGCGGGATTCACAGATACGCAGTATTTT. Its translation is CASSLLAGFTDTQYF.

The chain has TRBV6-4 and TRBJ1-6; D is undetermined. The CDR3 covers 14 residues. CDR1 and CDR2 from the germline V gene are MRHNA and SNTAGT. The V gene lost 4 bases and the J gene lost 1 base, with 5 bases spanning the gap. Here the CDR3 reads CASSADSYNSPLHF. In nucleotides, the CDR3 is TGTGCCAGCAGTGCCGATTCCTATAATTCACCCCTCCACTTT.

In DNA form, the CDR3 reads TGTGCCAGCTCGCCGGACAGGTCCGGGCCACCCCTCCACTTT. Translated: CASSPDRSGPPLHF. This chain links TRBV18 with TRBJ1-6; 7 bases map to TRBD1. The V gene's germline CDR1 is KGHSH and CDR2 LQKENI. The CDR3 is 14 amino acids. The trim removed 6 bases at V and 11 bases at J, leaving 10 bases unmatched.

This CDR3 is CASSRGTFYEQYF. CDR3 sequence (DNA): TGTGCCAGCAGTCGGGGGACTTTCTACGAGCAGTACTTC. V gene TRBV28 combines with J gene TRBJ2-7, with a possible D match to TRBD2 (6 bases). Germline V gene sequence: CDR1 MDHEN, CDR2 SYDVKM. The CDR3 length is 13 residues. Trimming stripped 5 bases from V and 3 bases from J, with 11 bases between.

Comments on this clone: One end of the junction varies from germline; a read error may be responsible. The J gene is TRBJ2-5, the V gene TRBV5-1; tentatively, D is TRBD2 (5 bases). CDR1 SGHRS and CDR2 YFSETQ come from the germline V gene. The CDR3 consists of 15 residues. The CDR3 DNA follows: TGCGCCAGCAACTTGGGTGGGTGGACTCAAGAGACCCAGTACTTC. Protein product: CASNLGGWTQETQYF.

The V and J genes are TRBV6-6 and TRBJ2-7; no reliable D call. There are 13 residues in the CDR3. V gave up 7 bases and J gave up 0 bases, with 10 bases separating them. The germline gives CDR1 MNHNY, CDR2 SVGAGI (reference sequence). The CDR3 reads CASKADISYEQYF. CDR3 in DNA: TGTGCCAGCAAGGCAGATATCTCCTACGAGCAGTACTTC.

J is TRBJ2-7 and V is TRBV28; D is unresolved. This CDR3 has 11 amino acids. V was shortened by 5 bases and J by 4 bases, with 6 bases between the two germline ends. Germline values: CDR1 MDHEN, CDR2 SYDVKM. The CDR3 loop reads CASSRRYEQYF. The CDR3 nucleotides are TGTGCCAGCAGTCGCCGGTACGAGCAGTACTTC. The full variable domain, rest sourced from reference TRBV28 and TRBJ2-7, is DVKVTQSSRYLVKRTGEKVFLECVQDMDHENMFWYRQDPGLGLRLIYFSYDVKMKEKGDIPEGYSVSREKKERFSLILESASTNQTSMYLCASSRRYEQYFGPGTRLTVT.

The chain couples TRBV29-1 to TRBJ2-3, with 11 nucleotides matching TRBD2. The CDR3 length is 14 residues. The V gene's germline CDR1 is SQVTM and CDR2 ANQGSEA. Trimming at V came to 7 bases and at J to 2 bases, leaving 5 bases not matched to a gene. The CDR3 sequence: CSGGLAGFTDTQYF. The CDR3 nucleotides read TGCAGCGGTGGACTAGCGGGCTTCACAGATACGCAGTATTTT.

Comments on this clone: Other nucleotide sequences in the sample specify the same CDR3. J is TRBJ2-7 and V is TRBV27; TRBD1 might be the D (6 bases). The CDR3 has 13 amino acids. V was trimmed by 6 bases and J by 0 bases, leaving 9 bases between them. Germline V gene data show CDR1 as MNHEY and CDR2 as SMNVEV (reference sequence). The CDR3: CASRQGSSYEQYF. The CDR3 DNA sequence: TGTGCCAGCAGACAGGGAAGCTCCTACGAGCAGTACTTC.

This clone has just one count. The rearrangement joins TRBV5-4 to TRBJ2-5, with 7 bases matching TRBD1. Judging by the DNA end, TRBJ2-7 fits better; the J call may be wrong. Germline lookup yields CDR1 SGHNT and CDR2 YYREEE (reference sequence). The CDR3 is 15 amino acids. For the CDR3, the DNA is TGTGCCAGCAGCATACGACAGGGTCTCTCCTACGAGCAGTACTTC. Protein: CASSIRQGLSYEQYF.

The chain has TRBV28 and TRBJ1-2; D not resolved. This CDR3 contains 14 residues. Germline values: CDR1 MDHEN, CDR2 SYDVKM. Trimming stripped 4 bases from V and 1 base from J, with 10 bases between. CDR3 DNA sequence: TGTGCCAGCAGTTCAGTAGGCAATAACTATGGCTACACCTTC. This encodes CASSSVGNNYGYTF.

The gene calls are TRBV4-1 and TRBJ2-3, with TRBD2 matching over 8 bases. Germline trimming cut 3 bases from V and 0 bases from J; bases unmatched to any gene: 8. Germline V CDR1 and CDR2: MGHRA, YSYEKL. CDR3 length: 17 residues. The CDR3: CASSHHITSGSTDTQYF. As DNA, the CDR3 is TGCGCCAGCAGCCACCACATCACTAGCGGTAGCACAGATACGCAGTATTTT.

The chain carries TRBV30 and TRBJ2-1; perhaps D is TRBD1 or TRBD2 (5 bases each). V was shortened by 4 bases and J by 8 bases, with 9 bases between the two germline ends. The CDR3 is 11 residues long. Looked up from germline, CDR1 is GTSNPN and CDR2 is SVGIG (reference sequence). CDR3 loop: CAWTGADEQFF. As DNA, the CDR3 is TGTGCCTGGACCGGGGCGGATGAGCAGTTCTTC.

This clone occurred once. This rearrangement joins TRBV19 to TRBJ1-6, with 7 bases lining up with TRBD1. Germline V lookup: CDR1 LNHDA, CDR2 SQIVND (reference sequence). The CDR3 has 13 amino acids. With 3 bases clipped from V and 16 bases from J, the junction kept 9 bases outside the gene matches. The CDR3 nucleotides read TGTGCCAGTAGTATCCAGGGGGGGCCCCTACTCCACTTT. Its protein is CASSIQGGPLLHF.

The rearrangement links TRBV27 to TRBJ2-1; 11 bases agree with TRBD2. Germline-derived CDR1 and CDR2 are MNHEY and SMNVEV (reference sequence). V dropped 6 bases and J dropped 2; count of bases not matched to a gene: 6. This CDR3 contains 16 residues. CDR3 region: CASSPGLAVAYNEQFF. CDR3 nucleotides: TGTGCCAGCAGCCCGGGACTAGCGGTTGCCTACAATGAGCAGTTCTTC.

This clone was counted only a few times. The chain links TRBV4-1 to TRBJ1-4, with D possibly TRBD1 on 6 matching bases. Between the trimmed V and J ends, which lost 0 bases and 6 bases, there was a span of 11 bases. The germline V gene encodes CDR1 MGHRA and CDR2 YSYEKL. This CDR3 comprises 15 residues. The CDR3 coding sequence is TGCGCCAGCAGCCAAGATGGGAACAGGGATGAAAAACTGTTTTTT. Its protein is CASSQDGNRDEKLFF.

This chain joins TRBV7-9 and TRBJ2-5; possibly TRBD1 for D (6 bases). V was trimmed by 4 bases and J by 7 bases, leaving 13 bases between them. Germline lookup yields CDR1 SEHNR and CDR2 FQNEAQ (reference sequence). The CDR3 totals 13 residues. The CDR3 spells CASSSENRVTQYF. CDR3 DNA sequence: TGTGCCAGCAGCTCAGAAAACAGGGTGACCCAGTACTTC. The variable domain in full, with the rest retrieved from reference TRBV7-9 and TRBJ2-5, is DTGVSQNPRHKITKRGQNVTFRCDPISEHNRLYWYRQTLGQGPEFLTYFQNEAQLEKSRLLSDRFSAERPKGSFSTLEIQRTEQGDSAMYLCASSSENRVTQYFGPGTRLLVL.

The chain has TRBV5-1 and TRBJ1-5; tentative D call: TRBD1 (6 bases). V was cut by 0 bases and J by 4 bases, with 11 bases left in between. The CDR3 contains 15 residues. Germline CDR1 and CDR2: SGHRS and YFSETQ. In DNA form, the CDR3 reads TGCGCCAGCAGCTTGGGCGGGGGGCCAAATCAGCCCCAGCATTTT. Amino acid sequence: CASSLGGGPNQPQHF.

The chain combines TRBV16 with TRBJ1-2; D uncertain. The CDR3 covers 15 residues. With 3 bases removed from V and 8 bases from J, the gap between germline ends came to 19 bases. Germline values: CDR1 KGHSY, CDR2 FQNENV. CDR3 sequence: CASSHPTEGHVGYTF. The DNA for the CDR3 is TGTGCCAGCAGCCACCCCACTGAAGGGCATGTGGGCTACACCTTC. The full variable domain, its missing parts supplied by reference TRBV16 and TRBJ1-2, is GEEVAQTPKHLVRGEGQKAKLYCAPIKGHSYVFWYQQVLKNEFKFLISFQNENVFDETGMPKERFSAKCLPNSPCSLEIQATKLEDSAVYFCASSHPTEGHVGYTFGSGTRLTVV.

V usage is TRBV6-5 and J usage is TRBJ2-1, with 11 bases that match TRBD2. Germline trimming cut 10 bases from V and 5 bases from J; bases unmatched to any gene: 10. Per germline, CDR1 MNHEY and CDR2 SVGAGI. The CDR3 loop spans 15 amino acids. DNA of the CDR3: TGTGCCATCGGCGGGCTAGCGGGAGGAGACAATGAGCAGTTCTTC. Translated, it gives CAIGGLAGGDNEQFF.

The V gene is TRBV9, the J gene TRBJ2-1; TRBD2 is a possible D gene (6 bases). In germline, CDR1 is SGDLS, CDR2 YYNGEE. This CDR3 spans 15 amino acids. Trimming pared 4 bases from V and 5 bases from J, leaving 16 bases between. DNA of the CDR3: TGTGCCAGCAGCTTAGGACTACAAACACACAATGAGCAGTTCTTC. Translating it yields CASSLGLQTHNEQFF.

The chain combines TRBV7-9 with TRBJ2-5, with 7 positions matching TRBD2. V was pared by 5 bases and J by 3 bases, with 9 bases of the junction left unmatched. The length of the CDR3 is 15 residues. Per germline, CDR1 SEHNR and CDR2 FQNEAQ (reference sequence). The CDR3 DNA reads TGTGCCAGCAGCCAAGAGCGGGGTAGAGAAGAGACCCAGTACTTC. The encoded protein is CASSQERGREETQYF.

This chain connects TRBV5-1 to TRBJ2-7; 9 bases map to TRBD1. Germline V gene data show CDR1 as SGHRS and CDR2 as YFSETQ. J was trimmed by 3 bases and V by 3 bases; bases with no gene match: 7. The CDR3 loop spans 15 amino acids. The CDR3 DNA reads TGCGCCAGCAGCTCGACGCCGGGACAGGGCTACGAGCAGTACTTC. As protein: CASSSTPGQGYEQYF. Filled out from reference TRBV5-1 and TRBJ2-7, the complete variable domain reads KAGVTQTPRYLIKTRGQQVTLSCSPISGHRSVSWYQQTPGQGLQFLFEYFSETQRNKGNFPGRFSGRQFSNSRSEMNVSTLELGDSALYLCASSSTPGQGYEQYFGPGTRLTVT.

V is TRBV5-1 and J is TRBJ2-5, with TRBD2 matching 12 bases. The ends lost 3 bases at V and 9 bases at J; junction bases unmatched: 6. Germline CDR1 is SGHRS and CDR2 is YFSETQ. The CDR3 consists of 14 residues. The CDR3 loop reads CASSSWASGGAQYF. In DNA, the CDR3 is TGCGCCAGCAGCTCCTGGGCTAGCGGGGGGGCCCAGTACTTC.